These T cell receptor beta chains were read from a single sample in a study of blood T cell repertoires in COVID-19. Profiling relied on immunoSEQ multiplex PCR, and the TCRdb table lists in-frame clones only, not all of them. The sample lists about 300,000 clones, roughly 83% occurring once. Sequencing used peripheral blood. These receptor sequences come from a human donor with COVID-19, enrolled during active disease. The donor label of this sample is uncertain. CDR3s include the opening cysteine and the closing phenylalanine or tryptophan. D genes are given only for firm matches. Size values are once, few and many counts, or a class for expanded clones, and some rows have none.

CDR3 | DNA | size | D | J | V
CASRVTVNTEAFF | TGTGCCAGCAGGGTCACAGTGAACACTGAAGCTTTCTTT | NA | NA | TRBJ1-1 | TRBV6-5
CASRTGPDTDTQYF | TGTGCCAGCAGGACAGGGCCCGACACAGATACGCAGTATTTT | NA | TRBD1 | TRBJ2-3 | TRBV6-5
CASHSGVEQPQHF | TGTGCCAGCCACTCAGGGGTAGAACAGCCCCAGCATTTT | NA | NA | TRBJ1-5 | TRBV2
CASSSGTSGRNEQFF | TGTGCCAGCAGCTCAGGGACTAGCGGGAGGAACGAGCAGTTCTTC | NA | TRBD2 | TRBJ2-1 | TRBV5-4
CATQWDTQYF | TGTGCCACCCAGTGGGATACGCAGTATTTT | NA | NA | TRBJ2-3 | TRBV28
CAWRRTMNTEAFF | TGTGCCTGGAGGAGAACGATGAACACTGAAGCTTTCTTT | NA | NA | TRBJ1-1 | TRBV30
CASSSSGSTYNEQFF | TGTGCCAGCAGCTCTAGCGGGAGCACCTACAATGAGCAGTTCTTC | once | TRBD2 | TRBJ2-1 | TRBV5-4
CASSARGTATSNGYTF | TGTGCCAGCAGCGCCCGCGGGACCGCTACCTCAAATGGCTACACCTTC | NA | NA | TRBJ1-2 | TRBV9
CASSPQHRGPGKQYF | TGTGCCAGTAGTCCACAACACAGGGGTCCCGGCAAGCAGTACTTC | NA | TRBD1 | TRBJ2-7 | TRBV19
CAWSVSYSNQPQHF | TGTGCCTGGAGTGTGTCGTATAGCAATCAGCCCCAGCATTTT | NA | NA | TRBJ1-5 | TRBV30
CASSPTGTVNTEAFF | TGCGCCAGCAGCCCTACCGGGACAGTGAACACTGAAGCTTTCTTT | few | TRBD1 | TRBJ1-1 | TRBV5-1
CASSELGTYYEQYF | TGTGCCAGCAGTGAACTAGGCACCTACTACGAGCAGTACTTC | NA | NA | TRBJ2-7 | TRBV6-1
CASRGLATDTQYF | TGTGCCAGTAGAGGGCTAGCGACAGATACGCAGTATTTT | NA | NA | TRBJ2-3 | TRBV19
CASSRSRGRNEQYF | TGTGCCAGCAGCCGATCGCGGGGGCGGAACGAGCAGTACTTC | NA | NA | TRBJ2-7 | TRBV3-1/TRBV3-2
CASSFGPSSGNTIYF | TGCGCCAGCAGCTTCGGCCCTAGCTCTGGAAACACCATATATTTT | NA | NA | TRBJ1-3 | TRBV5-1
CAWRQGVWEAFF | TGTGCCTGGAGGCAGGGGGTATGGGAAGCTTTCTTT | NA | TRBD1 | TRBJ1-1 | TRBV30
CASSSHRGEQFF | TGTGCCAGCAGCTCGCACAGGGGTGAGCAGTTCTTC | NA | TRBD1 | TRBJ2-1 | TRBV7-3
CATAEGAEADTQYF | TGTGCTACTGCCGAAGGGGCAGAGGCAGATACGCAGTATTTT | NA | NA | TRBJ2-3 | TRBV12-5
CATSGQDFWYGYTF | TGTGCCACATCGGGACAGGACTTTTGGTATGGCTACACCTTC | NA | TRBD1 | TRBJ1-2 | TRBV19
CASSLDPTWYTEAFF | TGTGCCAGCAGCTTAGATCCTACCTGGTACACTGAAGCTTTCTTT | NA | NA | TRBJ1-1 | TRBV11-2
CASRLYRGQNTEAFF | TGTGCCAGCAGGTTATATAGGGGACAGAACACTGAAGCTTTCTTT | once | NA | TRBJ1-1 | TRBV6-5